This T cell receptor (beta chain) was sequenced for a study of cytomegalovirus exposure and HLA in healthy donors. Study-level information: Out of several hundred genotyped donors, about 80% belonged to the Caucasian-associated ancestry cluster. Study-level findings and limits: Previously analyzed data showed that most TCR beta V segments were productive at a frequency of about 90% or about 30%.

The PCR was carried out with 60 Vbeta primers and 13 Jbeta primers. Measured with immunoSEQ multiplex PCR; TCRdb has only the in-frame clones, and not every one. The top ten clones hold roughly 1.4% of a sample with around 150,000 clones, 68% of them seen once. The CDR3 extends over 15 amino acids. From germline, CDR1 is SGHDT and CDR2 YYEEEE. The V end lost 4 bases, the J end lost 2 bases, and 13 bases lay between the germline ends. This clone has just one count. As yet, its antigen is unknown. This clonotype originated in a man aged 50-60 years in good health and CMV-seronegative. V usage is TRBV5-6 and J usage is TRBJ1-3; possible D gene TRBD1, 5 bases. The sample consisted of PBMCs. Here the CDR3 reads CASSREAGPGNTIYF. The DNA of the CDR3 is TGTGCCAGCAGCCGGGAGGCGGGACCTGGAAACACCATATATTTT.